One and the same sample provided the 5 T cell receptor beta chains below, sequenced in a study of PD-L1 blockade in urothelial cancer. The table came from immunoSEQ multiplex PCR; TCRdb's copy has only in-frame clones and leaves some out. Of approximately 55,000 clones listed, roughly 84% are singletons. This sample's time point: pretreatment peripheral blood. Material: PBMCs, obtained around atezolizumab (anti-PD-L1) treatment. Source of these receptors: a man in his sixties with urothelial cancer.

This clone was counted between two and nine times. The chain joins TRBV4-1 to TRBJ2-7; maybe TRBD2 (6 bases). Germline values: CDR1 MGHRA, CDR2 YSYEKL. CDR3 length equals 16 residues. The V end was cut by 1 base, the J end by 3 bases, with 16 bases between. Written as DNA, the CDR3 is TGCGCCAGCAGCCAAGGGGGGGTGTCAGGCCTCTACGAGCAGTACTTC. Translation gives CASSQGGVSGLYEQYF.

This chain connects TRBV6-1 to TRBJ1-5; D possibly corresponds to TRBD1 (6 bases). Trimming pared 8 bases from V and 14 bases from J, leaving 19 bases between. The CDR3 sequence is 12 residues long. From germline, CDR1 is MNHNS and CDR2 SASEGT. As DNA, the CDR3 is TGTGCCAGCGGGGGTAGGGGGGGCCAAGAGCATTTT. Translating it yields CASGGRGGQEHF.

The chain employs TRBV7-8 and TRBJ2-7; TRBD2 aligns across 10 bases. CDR3 length: 14 residues. Germline loops: CDR1 SGHVS, CDR2 FQNEAQ. The V and J ends lost 4 bases and 5 bases, in that order; junction bases with no gene match: 5. CDR3 sequence: CASSWTSGAHEQYF. CDR3 coding DNA: TGTGCCAGCAGCTGGACTAGCGGCGCCCACGAGCAGTACTTC.

The rearrangement uses TRBV5-8 and TRBJ2-7, with TRBD2 as a possible D gene (5 bases). CDR1 and CDR2 from the germline V gene are SGHTS and YDEGEE. V was clipped by 6 bases and J by 6 bases, with 19 bases between them. This CDR3 is built from 14 residues. The CDR3 coding sequence is TGTGCCAGCACCACCGGGGTGGCGATTCTCGAGCAGTACTTC. This translates into CASTTGVAILEQYF.

The DNA for the CDR3 is TGTGCCAGCAGCGACCGGACAGGAAACTTGAACACTGAAGCTTTCTTT. It specifies CASSDRTGNLNTEAFF. The chain joins TRBV7-9 to TRBJ1-1; 7 bases fit TRBD1. In germline, CDR1 is SEHNR, CDR2 FQNEAQ (reference sequence). The junction had 9 bases not matched to a gene; V was cut back by 5 bases and J by 0 bases. The CDR3 sequence is 16 residues long. Combining the CDR3 with reference TRBV7-9 and TRBJ1-1 gives the whole variable domain DTGVSQNPRHKITKRGQNVTFRCDPISEHNRLYWYRQTLGQGPEFLTYFQNEAQLEKSRLLSDRFSAERPKGSFSTLEIQRTEQGDSAMYLCASSDRTGNLNTEAFFGQGTRLTVV.